The 20 T cell receptor beta chains presented below share a single source sample, sequenced in a study of T cell repertoires in cytomegalovirus infection (dated by TCRdb to between 2019 and 2020). Sequenced on an Illumina HiSeq 1500. The public reads were reanalyzed by TCRdb: fastp trimming at Q25, MiXCR alignment, in-frame beta chains only. All rows with the same CDR3 protein become a single entry with the most common DNA and genes. This sample holds roughly 640,000 distinct CDR3 sequences; 20% to 30% were observed only once. The ten largest clonotypes hold 8% of the sample. Source material: CD8+ T cells from PBMCs. The receptors come from a human donor in good health (CMV status not recorded). Some clones in this sample may be carry-over from other donors' samples.

V and J are TRBV20-1 and TRBJ2-1; 8 bases align to TRBD1. This CDR3 comprises 13 residues. The germline CDR1 and CDR2 sequences are DFQATT and SNEGSKA (reference sequence). J gave up 6 bases and V 6 bases, and 7 bases lay outside the gene matches. CDR3 sequence reads: CSAPRDRFNEQFF. The CDR3 nucleotides are TGCAGTGCCCCCCGGGACAGGTTCAATGAGCAGTTCTTC.

The chain combines TRBV6-1 with TRBJ2-7; D perhaps matches TRBD1 (5 bases). Germline-derived CDR1 and CDR2 are MNHNS and SASEGT. The CDR3 totals 13 residues. The V and J ends lost 1 base and 7 bases respectively, with 11 bases between them. CDR3 bases: TGTGCCAGCAGTGAAGGGGCAGGGCGGGAGCAGTACTTC. It yields the protein CASSEGAGREQYF.

This clonotype appeared a single time. The chain recombines TRBV4-3 with TRBJ2-2, with D maybe TRBD2 (6 bases). This CDR3 is built from 14 residues. The V end was cut by 0 bases, the J end by 5 bases, with 7 bases between. Germline loops: CDR1 LGHNA, CDR2 YSLEER. The CDR3 loop is CASSQEGRTGELFF. The CDR3 DNA follows: TGCGCCAGCAGCCAAGAGGGGAGGACCGGGGAGCTGTTTTTT.

This chain uses TRBV6-2 or TRBV6-3 with TRBJ2-1; TRBD2 is a possible D gene (6 bases). In germline, CDR1 is MNHEY, CDR2 SVGEGT. Between the trimmed V and J ends, which lost 2 bases and 5 bases, there was a span of 19 bases. The CDR3 extends over 17 amino acids. CDR3 nucleotides: TGTGCCAGCAGTTACCGATCCGGGGGTTCAGAACACAATGAGCAGTTCTTC. Encoded protein: CASSYRSGGSEHNEQFF.

V and J are TRBV19 and TRBJ1-2; 8 nucleotides line up with TRBD1. Germline V gene lookup returns CDR1 LNHDA and CDR2 SQIVND (reference sequence). With V trimmed by 7 bases and J by 1 base, 5 bases remained unmatched. This CDR3 has 14 amino acids. CDR3 sequence reads: CASTTDRDNYGYTF. In DNA form, the CDR3 reads TGTGCCAGTACTACGGACAGGGATAACTATGGCTACACCTTC.

This clonotype was seen at least ten times. This rearrangement joins TRBV6-6 to TRBJ2-5; D is possibly TRBD1 (6 bases). The CDR3 runs 16 residues. With 2 bases removed from V and 5 bases from J, the gap between germline ends came to 18 bases. The germline gives CDR1 MNHNY, CDR2 SVGAGI (reference sequence). CDR3 coding DNA: TGTGCCAGCAGTTACCTACAGAAAACCACAGGGGAGACCCAGTACTTC. Amino acid sequence: CASSYLQKTTGETQYF.

This chain links TRBV6-1 with TRBJ2-3, with D maybe TRBD1 (7 bases). This CDR3 spans 16 amino acids. Germline loops: CDR1 MNHNS, CDR2 SASEGT. Trimming took 2 bases from V and 6 from J, leaving 18 bases between them. CDR3 residues: CASSERPGGGGDTQYF. In nucleotides, the CDR3 is TGTGCCAGCAGTGAACGGCCAGGGGGTGGAGGGGATACGCAGTATTTT.

This clonotype was picked up a small number of times. The chain links TRBV23-1 to TRBJ2-7, with D perhaps given as TRBD1 or TRBD2 (5 bases each). Being an ORF, TRBV23-1 has a function that is uncertain. The CDR3 has 13 residues. This CDR3 is CASSHPKRQRRDV. CDR3 DNA sequence: TGCGCCAGCAGTCACCCTAAAAGACAGCGGCGGGACGTC.

This clonotype was seen a few times. V usage is TRBV5-4 and J usage is TRBJ2-5; D remains unclear. Trimming cost V 1 base and J 3 bases, with 13 bases left between them. The CDR3 extends over 15 amino acids. Germline-derived CDR1 and CDR2 are SGHNT and YYREEE (reference sequence). CDR3 in DNA: TGTGCCAGCAGCTTGCTTGCTGGGCCGGAAGAGACCCAGTACTTC. Translating gives CASSLLAGPEETQYF.

This clonotype has at least ten counts. In DNA form, the CDR3 reads TGTGCCAGCAGCTCAGTTCTGGCGGAAGAAAAACTGTTTTTT. As protein: CASSSVLAEEKLFF. The chain is built from TRBV28 and TRBJ1-4; the D is unclear. The CDR3 is 14 amino acids. Germline V gene sequence: CDR1 MDHEN, CDR2 SYDVKM. V lost 6 bases and J lost 8, with 16 bases in between.

V is TRBV28 and J is TRBJ2-7; perhaps TRBD1 as D (6 bases). CDR1 and CDR2 from the germline V gene are MDHEN and SYDVKM. V lost 5 bases and J lost 3, with 11 bases in between. This CDR3 has 13 amino acids. The CDR3 coding sequence is TGTGCCAGCAGTCCGGGACAATACTACGAGCAGTACGTC. This codes for CASSPGQYYEQYV.

This chain uses TRBV29-1 with TRBJ2-7; perhaps TRBD1 as D (6 bases). Per the germline V gene, CDR1 is SQVTM and CDR2 is ANQGSEA. V lost 4 bases to trimming and J lost 0 bases, with 16 bases between them. The CDR3 has 15 amino acids. As DNA, the CDR3 is TGCAGCGTTGTGGGGACAACCCAAAGCTCCTACGAGCAGTACTTC. Translation gives CSVVGTTQSSYEQYF.

This clonotype was observed a few times. The gene calls are TRBV13 and TRBJ1-6; D is possibly TRBD1 (5 bases). The CDR3 is made up of 16 amino acids. V was shortened by 3 bases and J by 7 bases, with 16 bases between the two germline ends. Germline V lookup: CDR1 PRHDT, CDR2 FYEKMQ (reference sequence). CDR3 sequence (DNA): TGTGCCAGCAGCTTGGGATATGGGGGTCTAAATTCACCCCTCCACTTT. It translates to CASSLGYGGLNSPLHF.

The chain combines TRBV6-2 or TRBV6-3 with TRBJ1-5; D ambiguous. Germline V gene lookup returns CDR1 MNHEY and CDR2 SVGEGT. This CDR3 is built from 13 residues. Trimming pared 8 bases from V and 4 bases from J, leaving 12 bases between. The CDR3 region is CASSKKSNQPQHF. DNA of the CDR3: TGTGCCAGCTCCAAAAAGTCGAATCAGCCCCAGCATTTT.

This clonotype was detected only a few times. The CDR3 sequence is CASSIVAGGPQARTQYF. CDR3 coding DNA: TGTGCCAGCAGCATCGTAGCTGGGGGGCCCCAAGCGAGGACCCAGTACTTC. The V and J genes are TRBV7-9 and TRBJ2-5; D might be TRBD1 or TRBD2, each matching 6 bases. CDR3 length: 17 residues. Germline V gene lookup returns CDR1 SEHNR and CDR2 FQNEAQ (reference sequence). V lost 5 bases and J lost 7, with 26 bases in between.

The chain recombines TRBV25-1 with TRBJ2-1; TRBD1 matches at 8 bases. The CDR3 extends over 16 amino acids. CDR1 and CDR2 from the germline V gene are MGHDK and SYGVNS. V lost 6 bases to trimming and J lost 9 bases; unmatched junction nucleotides: 16. The CDR3: CASRRGVGQGVGEQFF. The CDR3 DNA sequence: TGTGCCAGCAGAAGAGGTGTAGGACAGGGCGTCGGTGAGCAGTTCTTC.

A few counts support this clonotype. The chain links TRBV7-9 to TRBJ1-2; no firm D call. The V and J ends lost 2 bases and 4 bases respectively, with 11 bases between them. The CDR3 consists of 14 residues. Germline-derived CDR1 and CDR2 are SEHNR and FQNEAQ (reference sequence). The DNA of the CDR3 is TGTGCCAGCAGCTTACGAGGCGTCGGCTATGGCTACACCTTC. As protein: CASSLRGVGYGYTF. Looking up the rest from reference TRBV7-9 and TRBJ1-2 gives the full variable domain: DTGVSQNPRHKITKRGQNVTFRCDPISEHNRLYWYRQTLGQGPEFLTYFQNEAQLEKSRLLSDRFSAERPKGSFSTLEIQRTEQGDSAMYLCASSLRGVGYGYTFGSGTRLTVV.

The chain has TRBV7-9 and TRBJ2-5; D call uncertain. V lost 7 bases, J lost 4 bases, and 13 bases lay in between. CDR3 length: 13 residues. CDR1 SEHNR and CDR2 FQNEAQ come from the germline V gene (reference sequence). The CDR3 reads CASTPPLGETQYF. The CDR3 DNA sequence: TGTGCCAGCACCCCCCCCTTGGGAGAGACCCAGTACTTC.

This clonotype was seen ten or more times. The gene calls are TRBV7-2 and TRBJ2-2, with D perhaps given as TRBD1 or TRBD2 (5 bases each). Trimming took off 5 bases at V and 2 bases at J, with 24 bases between the two ends. The CDR3 covers 19 residues. Germline-derived CDR1 and CDR2 are SGHTA and FQGNSA. The CDR3 is CASSPIRPAVRGNTGELFF. The DNA of the CDR3 is TGTGCCAGCAGCCCAATACGACCAGCGGTCCGGGGCAACACCGGGGAGCTGTTTTTT.

The chain joins TRBV7-6 to TRBJ1-1; 12 positions match TRBD1. CDR3 length equals 16 residues. Germline assignment: CDR1 SGHVS and CDR2 FNYEAQ. With 5 bases clipped from V and 1 base from J, the junction kept 5 bases outside the gene matches. For the CDR3, the DNA is TGTGCCAGCAGCAGGGACAGGGGGCCTGGGAACACTGAAGCTTTCTTT. Protein: CASSRDRGPGNTEAFF.